The T cell receptor beta chain described here comes from a study of T cell responses to AZD1222 COVID-19 vaccine. Study conclusions and caveats: Spike-specific TCR breadth and depth rose after two AZD1222 doses.

This clone appeared once. Antigen unknown. The data were produced by immunoSEQ multiplex PCR, yet TCRdb's version contains in-frame clones alone and is incomplete. The table has some 91,000 clones, 89% seen once. The CDR3 sequence is 18 residues long. The germline V gene has CDR1 GTSNPN and CDR2 SVGIG (reference sequence). The V segment lost 1 base and the J segment 0 bases; nucleotides outside the gene matches: 9. The chain has TRBV30 and TRBJ2-1; 10 bases agree with TRBD2. The receptor was isolated from an adult in good health. The sequenced sample was peripheral blood, obtained on day 0 of AZD1222 vaccination. The CDR3 here is CAWSAGTSGVSSYNEQFF. Written as DNA, the CDR3 is TGTGCCTGGAGTGCCGGAACTAGCGGGGTTAGCTCCTACAATGAGCAGTTCTTC.